These 30 T cell receptor beta chains share one sample of origin, sequenced in a study of cytomegalovirus exposure and HLA in healthy donors. PCR was performed using 60 Vbeta and 13 Jbeta primers. Libraries were prepared by immunoSEQ multiplex PCR; TCRdb keeps only in-frame clonotypes and omits some of them. The repertoire includes about 79,000 clones, 67% of them detected once, and under 7.5% sits in the top ten. Sequenced input: PBMCs. The receptors come from a woman in her fifties or sixties in good health and CMV-seropositive.

In its sample, this clone was seen a few times. The rearrangement uses TRBV28 and TRBJ1-1; 9 nucleotides align to TRBD1. Germline loops: CDR1 MDHEN, CDR2 SYDVKM. The CDR3 sequence is 14 residues long. V trimming: 6 bases; J trimming: 3 bases; junction bases outside the gene matches: 5. In DNA, the CDR3 is TGTGCCAGCAGAAACAGGGGGCCGTACACTGAAGCTTTCTTT. Its protein product is CASRNRGPYTEAFF.

This clone was counted only a few times. The chain has TRBV21-1 and TRBJ1-5; TRBD1, the table's D call, was not compared with the DNA. TRBV21-1 is a pseudogene segment. CDR3 length equals 16 residues. The CDR3 bases are TGTGCCAGCAGCAAACCCCGGGCAGGGGGTCGGCAGCCCCAGCATTTT. Translated, it gives CASSKPRAGGRQPQHF.

This sequence joins TRBV5-1 and TRBJ2-1; possibly TRBD2 for D (6 bases). This CDR3 spans 15 amino acids. The germline gives CDR1 SGHRS, CDR2 YFSETQ. The V gene lost 1 base and the J gene lost 2 bases, with 10 bases spanning the gap. Here the CDR3 DNA reads TGCGCCAGCAGCTTGAGGGGCGGGGCCTACAATGAGCAGTTCTTC. The encoded protein is CASSLRGGAYNEQFF.

V is TRBV18 and J is TRBJ2-5; 9 bases match TRBD1. CDR1 is KGHSH and CDR2 is LQKENI in the germline V gene. The ends lost 3 bases at V and 5 bases at J; junction bases unmatched: 7. The CDR3 spans 15 residues. The CDR3, as DNA: TGTGCCAGCTCACCGAGGACAGGGGTGGAGGAGACCCAGTACTTC. It yields the protein CASSPRTGVEETQYF.

This clone has only one observation. This chain joins TRBV10-3 and TRBJ1-1; 7 nucleotides align to TRBD1. The CDR3 sequence is 14 residues long. Germline V gives CDR1 ENHRY, CDR2 SYGVKD. The junction had 3 bases not matched to a gene; V was cut back by 4 bases and J by 1 base. The CDR3 bases are TGTGCCATCAGTGGGGACAGTCGGAACACTGAAGCTTTCTTT. It is translated as CAISGDSRNTEAFF.

The J gene is TRBJ1-1, the V gene TRBV6-1; D remains ambiguous. The CDR3 is 14 residues long. The germline gives CDR1 MNHNS, CDR2 SASEGT. Trimming stripped 1 base from V and 6 bases from J, with 12 bases between. The CDR3 DNA is TGTGCCAGCAGTGAAGACGGAGAAACTGCTGAAGCTTTCTTT. Residues: CASSEDGETAEAFF.

Only one count was recorded for this clone. The chain links TRBV28 to TRBJ1-1; D is unresolved. The V and J ends lost 7 bases and 11 bases respectively, with 14 bases between them. This CDR3 comprises 11 residues. The germline V gene has CDR1 MDHEN and CDR2 SYDVKM. This CDR3 reads CASINSKQAFF. CDR3 bases: TGTGCCAGCATCAATAGTAAACAGGCTTTCTTT.

There are many counts of this clone. The chain uses TRBV2 and TRBJ2-5; D possibly corresponds to TRBD2 (7 bases). Trimming shortened V by 6 bases and J by 5 bases, and 19 bases separated the two germline ends. The CDR3 consists of 15 residues. The germline V gene has CDR1 SNHLY and CDR2 FYNNEI. For the CDR3, the DNA is TGTGCCAGCAGCTTACGACGGGGGGCCAGGGAGACCCAGTACTTC. Encoded protein: CASSLRRGARETQYF.

The rearrangement uses TRBV9 and TRBJ2-6; D ambiguous. V shed 6 bases and J shed 2 bases, with 12 bases lying between them. Germline CDR1 is SGDLS and CDR2 is YYNGEE. The CDR3 has 15 residues. CDR3 loop: CASTAARAGANVLTF. The CDR3 DNA sequence: TGTGCCAGCACCGCTGCCCGGGCTGGGGCCAACGTCCTGACTTTC.

This clone was counted only a few times. The chain couples TRBV6-1 to TRBJ1-6; D is unresolved. V gave up 6 bases and J gave up 10 bases, with 13 bases separating them. CDR1 is MNHNS and CDR2 is SASEGT in the germline V gene. This CDR3 region has 13 residues. CDR3 in DNA: TGTGCCAGCAGCCCTCGGGGATGGTCACCCCTCCACTTT. Translation: CASSPRGWSPLHF.

The chain combines TRBV28 with TRBJ1-5, with 7 bases lining up with TRBD1. V was clipped by 10 bases and J by 4 bases; unmatched bases: 4. Germline V gene data show CDR1 as MDHEN and CDR2 as SYDVKM. The CDR3 covers 12 residues. The CDR3 region has the DNA TGTGCCACTATGACAGGGAATCAGCCCCAGCATTTT. Its translation is CATMTGNQPQHF.

The rearrangement joins TRBV11-2 to TRBJ2-7; tentatively, D is TRBD2 (6 bases). CDR1 is SGHAT and CDR2 is FQNNGV in the germline V gene. CDR3 length equals 13 residues. V lost 5 bases, J lost 6 bases, and 14 bases lay in between. The CDR3 nucleotides read TGTGCCAGCAGCCCCTGGGTAGCGGCCGAGCAGTACTTC. It encodes CASSPWVAAEQYF.

The J gene is TRBJ1-5, the V gene TRBV7-2; weak D call: TRBD1 (6 bases). V was clipped by 1 base and J by 4 bases, with 11 bases between them. The V gene's germline CDR1 is SGHTA and CDR2 FQGNSA. This CDR3 spans 15 amino acids. CDR3 DNA: TGTGCCAGCAGCTTAGGTACAGGGTTGAATCAGCCCCAGCATTTT. Encoded protein: CASSLGTGLNQPQHF. Together with reference TRBV7-2 and TRBJ1-5, the CDR3 gives the full variable domain: GAGVSQSPSNKVTEKGKDVELRCDPISGHTALYWYRQSLGQGLEFLIYFQGNSAPDKSGLPSDRFSAERTGGSVSTLTIQRTQQEDSAVYLCASSLGTGLNQPQHFGDGTRLSIL.

CDR3 sequence reads: CASQGYSNQPQHF. The CDR3 DNA reads as TGTGCCAGCCAGGGATATAGCAATCAGCCCCAGCATTTT. V and J are TRBV7-2 and TRBJ1-5, with D maybe TRBD1 (5 bases). The CDR3 consists of 13 residues. CDR1 and CDR2 from the germline V gene are SGHTA and FQGNSA. Trimming removed 8 bases at V and 0 bases at J, with 8 bases between. Using reference TRBV7-2 and TRBJ1-5 for the parts outside the CDR3, the full variable domain is GAGVSQSPSNKVTEKGKDVELRCDPISGHTALYWYRQSLGQGLEFLIYFQGNSAPDKSGLPSDRFSAERTGGSVSTLTIQRTQQEDSAVYLCASQGYSNQPQHFGDGTRLSIL.

The rearrangement joins TRBV5-4 to TRBJ1-6; D remains unclear. Trimming cost V 2 bases and J 8 bases, with 11 bases left between them. The CDR3 has 14 amino acids. Per germline, CDR1 SGHNT and CDR2 YYREEE (reference sequence). The CDR3 DNA reads TGTGCCAGCAGCTTCGACGGCGGCGATTCACCCCTCCACTTT. This translates into CASSFDGGDSPLHF.

This clone was picked up a small number of times. The rearrangement links TRBV5-4 to TRBJ1-1, with D perhaps TRBD1 (5 bases). This CDR3 has 16 amino acids. The germline CDR1 and CDR2 sequences are SGHNT and YYREEE (reference sequence). Trimming shortened V by 7 bases and J by 0 bases, and 19 bases separated the two germline ends. In DNA form, the CDR3 reads TGTGCCAGCTCAGGGCAGACTTTAGGTATGAACACTGAAGCTTTCTTT. Translating gives CASSGQTLGMNTEAFF.

In this sample, this clone turned up a few times. The J gene is TRBJ1-6, the V gene TRBV5-1; TRBD1 matches 9 bases. From germline, CDR1 is SGHRS and CDR2 YFSETQ. The CDR3 totals 16 residues. J gave up 5 bases and V 4 bases, and 7 bases lay outside the gene matches. Here the CDR3 DNA reads TGCGCCAGCAGCGGAATCACAGGGGGCGATAATTCACCCCTCCACTTT. This translates into CASSGITGGDNSPLHF.

The V call is TRBV7-3, the J call TRBJ1-5; D may be TRBD1 (6 bases). The germline CDR1 and CDR2 sequences are SGHTA and FQGTGA. The ends were cut back, 3 bases at V and 5 bases at J, with 17 bases in the middle. The CDR3 totals 16 residues. CDR3 in amino acids: CASSFKGTNNYQPQHF. The CDR3 DNA follows: TGTGCCAGCAGCTTCAAAGGGACAAATAATTATCAGCCCCAGCATTTT. Drawing the rest from reference TRBV7-3 and TRBJ1-5, the complete variable domain is GAGVSQTPSNKVTEKGKYVELRCDPISGHTALYWYRQSLGQGPEFLIYFQGTGAADDSGLPNDRFFAVRPEGSVSTLKIQRTERGDSAVYLCASSFKGTNNYQPQHFGDGTRLSIL.

This clone has a handful of counts. The gene calls are TRBV5-1 and TRBJ2-2, with D possibly matching TRBD1 (5 bases). The germline CDR1 and CDR2 sequences are SGHRS and YFSETQ. The CDR3 runs to 14 residues. Trimming stripped 2 bases from V and 5 bases from J, with 10 bases between. Here the CDR3 reads CASSFFQGTGELFF. As DNA, the CDR3 is TGCGCCAGCAGCTTTTTTCAGGGAACCGGGGAGCTGTTTTTT.

The V and J genes are TRBV30 and TRBJ2-3; the D gene is possibly TRBD1 (5 bases). CDR1 and CDR2 (germline): GTSNPN, SVGIG (reference sequence). The CDR3 spans 12 residues. Between the trimmed V and J ends, which lost 3 bases and 3 bases, there was a span of 7 bases. The CDR3 region has the DNA TGTGCCTGGAGCCCAGGGACAGATACGCAGTATTTT. The encoded protein is CAWSPGTDTQYF.

The gene calls are TRBV6-5 and TRBJ1-2, with 7 bases aligning to TRBD1. The germline V gene has CDR1 MNHEY and CDR2 SVGAGI. This CDR3 has 15 amino acids. The ends lost 1 base at V and 7 bases at J; junction bases unmatched: 9. This CDR3 is CASSYLGTEASGYTF. CDR3 nucleotides: TGTGCCAGCAGTTACTTAGGGACAGAAGCTAGTGGCTACACCTTC.

This clone has more than one count but fewer than ten. The V gene is TRBV27, the J gene TRBJ1-1; D gene unclear. CDR3 size: 13 residues. Germline values: CDR1 MNHEY, CDR2 SMNVEV (reference sequence). Trimming left V 3 bases short and J 7 bases short, with 12 bases between. The CDR3 sequence is CASSFGGRREAFF. For the CDR3, the DNA is TGTGCCAGCAGTTTCGGAGGGCGGCGTGAAGCTTTCTTT.

The chain joins TRBV27 to TRBJ2-1, with 8 nucleotides matching TRBD1. The V gene end was trimmed by 8 bases and the J gene end by 9 bases; junction bases not matched to a gene: 15. The CDR3 loop spans 15 amino acids. Germline V lookup: CDR1 MNHEY, CDR2 SMNVEV (reference sequence). The CDR3 is CASSEDRAGPSEQFF. CDR3 sequence (DNA): TGTGCCAGCTCCGAGGACAGGGCCGGACCGAGTGAGCAGTTCTTC.

This rearrangement joins TRBV7-3 to TRBJ2-1, with 14 bases that match TRBD2. After removal of 5 bases from V and 8 bases from J, the junction contained 5 bases not matched to a gene. There are 15 residues in the CDR3. Germline V gives CDR1 SGHTA, CDR2 FQGTGA. DNA for the CDR3: TGTGCCAGCAGCCTGACTAGCGGGGGGGTCTATGAGCAGTTCTTC. Its translation is CASSLTSGGVYEQFF.

The chain links TRBV7-9 to TRBJ1-4, with D perhaps matching TRBD1 (6 bases). Deletions cut 5 bases from V and 0 bases from J, with 13 bases between. The CDR3 loop spans 16 amino acids. Germline V CDR1 and CDR2: SEHNR, FQNEAQ (reference sequence). This CDR3 is CASSPDRITTNEKLFF. The CDR3 coding sequence is TGTGCCAGCAGCCCGGACAGAATAACAACTAATGAAAAACTGTTTTTT.

This clone came up once. The genes are TRBV27 and TRBJ1-5; D is undetermined. The germline CDR1 and CDR2 sequences are MNHEY and SMNVEV (reference sequence). The CDR3 consists of 14 residues. V gave up 5 bases and J gave up 4 bases, with 12 bases separating them. Written as DNA, the CDR3 is TGTGCCAGCAGTCAACTCCGGGATAATCAGCCCCAGCATTTT. Translation: CASSQLRDNQPQHF.

The genes are TRBV7-3 and TRBJ2-2; a weak D match, TRBD1 (5 bases). Germline V gives CDR1 SGHTA, CDR2 FQGTGA. The V and J ends lost 4 bases and 2 bases respectively, with 11 bases between them. This CDR3 contains 15 residues. The DNA of the CDR3 is TGTGCCAGCAGCTCCACAGGCGTTAACACCGGGGAGCTGTTTTTT. It encodes CASSSTGVNTGELFF.

The J gene is TRBJ1-3, the V gene TRBV2; 9 bases agree with TRBD1. The CDR3 is made up of 14 amino acids. The V and J ends lost 7 bases and 9 bases, in that order; junction bases with no gene match: 10. Looked up from germline, CDR1 is SNHLY and CDR2 is FYNNEI. CDR3 residues: CASTGQGSDATIYF. The CDR3 DNA reads TGTGCCAGCACCGGACAGGGGAGCGACGCCACCATATATTTT.

The rearrangement links TRBV27 to TRBJ1-1; no clear D gene. The V end was cut by 4 bases, the J end by 4 bases, with 10 bases between. Germline V gene data show CDR1 as MNHEY and CDR2 as SMNVEV (reference sequence). CDR3 length: 13 amino acids. CDR3 residues: CASSSPGGTEAFF. The CDR3 DNA reads TGTGCCAGCAGTTCCCCAGGAGGCACTGAAGCTTTCTTT.

V usage is TRBV4-2 and J usage is TRBJ1-2; D gene unclear. Trimming stripped 5 bases from V and 2 bases from J, with 3 bases between. Germline V gives CDR1 LGHNA, CDR2 YNFKEQ. This CDR3 has 11 residues. The CDR3 nucleotides read TGTGCCAGCAGCTTAAACTATGGCTACACCTTC. Its translation is CASSLNYGYTF.